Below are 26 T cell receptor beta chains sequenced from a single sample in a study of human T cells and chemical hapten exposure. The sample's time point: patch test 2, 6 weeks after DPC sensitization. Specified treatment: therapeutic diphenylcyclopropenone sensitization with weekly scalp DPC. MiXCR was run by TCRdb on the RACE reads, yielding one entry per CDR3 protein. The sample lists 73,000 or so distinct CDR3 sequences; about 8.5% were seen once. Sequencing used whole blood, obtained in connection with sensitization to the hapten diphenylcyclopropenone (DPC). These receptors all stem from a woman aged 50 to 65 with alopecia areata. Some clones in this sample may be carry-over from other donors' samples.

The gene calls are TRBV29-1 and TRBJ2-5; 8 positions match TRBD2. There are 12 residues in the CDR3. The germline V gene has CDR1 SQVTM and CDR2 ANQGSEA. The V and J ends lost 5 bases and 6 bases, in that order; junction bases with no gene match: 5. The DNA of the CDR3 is TGCAGCGTTTACGGCGGGGGGAAGACCCAGTACTTC. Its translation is CSVYGGGKTQYF. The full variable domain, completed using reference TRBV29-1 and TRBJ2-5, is SAVISQKPSRDICQRGTSLTIQCQVDSQVTMMFWYRQQPGQSLTLIATANQGSEATYESGFVIDKFPISRPNLTFSTLTVSNMSPEDSSIYLCSVYGGGKTQYFGPGTRLLVL.

This CDR3 is CASSPHTSGSTDTQYF. CDR3 bases: TGTGCCAGCAGCCCCCATACTAGCGGGAGCACAGATACGCAGTATTTT. This chain connects TRBV3-1 to TRBJ2-3; 9 bases map to TRBD2. Germline lookup yields CDR1 LGHDT and CDR2 YNNKEL (reference sequence). The CDR3 has 16 residues. With V trimmed by 4 bases and J by 0 bases, 5 bases remained unmatched.

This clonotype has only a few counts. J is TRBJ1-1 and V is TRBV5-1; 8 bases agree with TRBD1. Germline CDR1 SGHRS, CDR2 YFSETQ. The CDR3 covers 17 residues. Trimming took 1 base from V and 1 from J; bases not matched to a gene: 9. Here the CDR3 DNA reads TGCGCCAGCAGCTTGAAGGGGACAGGATTGACGAACACTGAAGCTTTCTTT. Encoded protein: CASSLKGTGLTNTEAFF. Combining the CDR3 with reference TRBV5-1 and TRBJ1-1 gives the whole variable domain KAGVTQTPRYLIKTRGQQVTLSCSPISGHRSVSWYQQTPGQGLQFLFEYFSETQRNKGNFPGRFSGRQFSNSRSEMNVSTLELGDSALYLCASSLKGTGLTNTEAFFGQGTRLTVV.

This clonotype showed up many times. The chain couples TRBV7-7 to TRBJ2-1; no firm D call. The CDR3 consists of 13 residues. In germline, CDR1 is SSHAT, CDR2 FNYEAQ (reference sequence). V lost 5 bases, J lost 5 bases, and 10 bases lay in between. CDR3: CASSLRYNNEQFF. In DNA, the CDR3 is TGTGCCAGCAGCCTCCGATATAACAATGAGCAGTTCTTC. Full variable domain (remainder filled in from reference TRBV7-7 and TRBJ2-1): GAGVSQSPRYKVTKRGQDVTLRCDPISSHATLYWYQQALGQGPEFLTYFNYEAQPDKSGLPSDRFSAERPEGSISTLTIQRTEQRDSAMYRCASSLRYNNEQFFGPGTRLTVL.

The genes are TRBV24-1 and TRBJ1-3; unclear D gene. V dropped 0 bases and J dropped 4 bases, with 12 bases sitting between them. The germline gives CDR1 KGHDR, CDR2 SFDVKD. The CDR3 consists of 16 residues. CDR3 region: CATSDLTGLRGNTIYF. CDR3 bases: TGTGCCACCAGTGATTTGACCGGGCTCCGGGGAAACACCATATATTTT.

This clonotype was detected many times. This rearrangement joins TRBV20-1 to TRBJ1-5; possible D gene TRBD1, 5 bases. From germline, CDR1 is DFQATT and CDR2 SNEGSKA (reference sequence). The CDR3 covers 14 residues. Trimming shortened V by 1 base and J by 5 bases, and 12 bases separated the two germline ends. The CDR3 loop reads CSARVGGGHQPQHF. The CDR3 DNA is TGCAGTGCTAGAGTTGGGGGAGGGCATCAGCCCCAGCATTTT.

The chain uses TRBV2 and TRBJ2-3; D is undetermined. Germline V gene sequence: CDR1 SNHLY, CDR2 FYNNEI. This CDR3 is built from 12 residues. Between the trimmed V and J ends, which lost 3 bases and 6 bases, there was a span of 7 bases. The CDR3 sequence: CASSEDADTQYF. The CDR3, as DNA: TGTGCCAGCAGTGAGGATGCGGATACGCAGTATTTT.

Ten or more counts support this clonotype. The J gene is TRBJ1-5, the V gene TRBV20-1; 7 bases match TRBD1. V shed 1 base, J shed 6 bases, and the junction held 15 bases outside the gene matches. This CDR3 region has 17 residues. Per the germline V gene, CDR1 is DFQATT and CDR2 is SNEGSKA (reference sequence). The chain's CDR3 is CSARGSVGGGSTQPQHF. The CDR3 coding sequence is TGCAGTGCTAGAGGATCCGTGGGAGGGGGCTCCACTCAGCCCCAGCATTTT.

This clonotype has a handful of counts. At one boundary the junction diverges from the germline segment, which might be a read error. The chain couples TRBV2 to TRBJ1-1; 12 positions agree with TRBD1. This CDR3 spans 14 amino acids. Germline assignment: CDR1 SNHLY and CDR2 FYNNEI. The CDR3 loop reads CASSEGTGGMEAFF. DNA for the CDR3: TGTGCCAGCAGCGAAGGGACAGGGGGCATGGAGGCTTTCTTT.

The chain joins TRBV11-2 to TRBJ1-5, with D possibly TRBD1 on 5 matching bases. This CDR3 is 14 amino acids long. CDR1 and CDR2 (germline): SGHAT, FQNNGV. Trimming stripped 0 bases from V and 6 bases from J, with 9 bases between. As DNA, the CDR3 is TGTGCCAGCAGCTTAGATCCAGGGACTCAGCCCCAGCATTTT. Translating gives CASSLDPGTQPQHF.

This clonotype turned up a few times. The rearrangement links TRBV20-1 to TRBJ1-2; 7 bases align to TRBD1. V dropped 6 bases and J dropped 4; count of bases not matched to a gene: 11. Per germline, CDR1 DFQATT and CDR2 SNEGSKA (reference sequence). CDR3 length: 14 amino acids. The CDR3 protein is CSAIAQGGTYGYTF. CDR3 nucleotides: TGCAGTGCGATAGCGCAGGGGGGTACCTATGGCTACACCTTC.

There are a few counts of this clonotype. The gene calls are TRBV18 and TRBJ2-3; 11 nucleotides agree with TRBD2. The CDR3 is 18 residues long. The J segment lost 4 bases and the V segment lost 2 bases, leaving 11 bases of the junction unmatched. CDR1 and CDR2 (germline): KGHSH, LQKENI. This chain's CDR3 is CASSPSGPLAGGADTQYF. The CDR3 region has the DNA TGTGCCAGCTCACCATCGGGGCCTCTAGCGGGAGGCGCAGATACGCAGTATTTT.

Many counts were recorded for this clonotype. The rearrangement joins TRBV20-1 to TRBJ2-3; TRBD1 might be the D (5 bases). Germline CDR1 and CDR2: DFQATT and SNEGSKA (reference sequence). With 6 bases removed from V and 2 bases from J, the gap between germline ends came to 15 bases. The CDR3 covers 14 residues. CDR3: CSAIRAGNTDTQYF. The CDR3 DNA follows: TGCAGTGCAATCAGGGCAGGGAACACAGATACGCAGTATTTT.

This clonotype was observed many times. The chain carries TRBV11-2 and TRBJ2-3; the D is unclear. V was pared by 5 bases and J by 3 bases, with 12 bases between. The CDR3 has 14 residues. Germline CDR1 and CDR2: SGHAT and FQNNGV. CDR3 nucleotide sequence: TGTGCCAGCAGCCAGCTGGTCGTTACAGATACGCAGTATTTT. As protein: CASSQLVVTDTQYF.

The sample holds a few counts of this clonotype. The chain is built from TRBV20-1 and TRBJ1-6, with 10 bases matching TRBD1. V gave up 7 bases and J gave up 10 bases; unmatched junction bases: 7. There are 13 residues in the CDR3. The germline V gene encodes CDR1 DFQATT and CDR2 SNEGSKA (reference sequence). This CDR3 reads CSVPGQGLSPLHF. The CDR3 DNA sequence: TGCAGTGTTCCGGGACAGGGGTTGTCACCCCTCCACTTT.

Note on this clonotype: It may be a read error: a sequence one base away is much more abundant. The CDR3 DNA reads TGCGCCAGCAACCAAGACTGGGGGTATAATGAAAAACTGTTTTTT. This encodes CASNQDWGYNEKLFF. The rearrangement links TRBV4-1 to TRBJ1-4, with D possibly matching TRBD1 (5 bases). This CDR3 spans 15 amino acids. The V gene's germline CDR1 is MGHRA and CDR2 YSYEKL.

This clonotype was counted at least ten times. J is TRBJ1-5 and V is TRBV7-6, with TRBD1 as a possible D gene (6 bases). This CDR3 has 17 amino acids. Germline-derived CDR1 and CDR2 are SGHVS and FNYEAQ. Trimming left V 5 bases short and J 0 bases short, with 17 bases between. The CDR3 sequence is CASSPTDRYYSNQPQHF. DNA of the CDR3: TGTGCCAGCAGCCCTACTGACAGGTACTATAGCAATCAGCCCCAGCATTTT.

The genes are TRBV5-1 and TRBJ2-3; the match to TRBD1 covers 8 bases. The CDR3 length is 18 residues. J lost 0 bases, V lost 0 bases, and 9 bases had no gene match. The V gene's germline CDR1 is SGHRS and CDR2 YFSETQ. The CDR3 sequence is CASSLAVGQVSSTDTQYF. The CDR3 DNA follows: TGCGCCAGCAGCTTGGCCGTGGGACAGGTCTCTAGCACAGATACGCAGTATTTT.

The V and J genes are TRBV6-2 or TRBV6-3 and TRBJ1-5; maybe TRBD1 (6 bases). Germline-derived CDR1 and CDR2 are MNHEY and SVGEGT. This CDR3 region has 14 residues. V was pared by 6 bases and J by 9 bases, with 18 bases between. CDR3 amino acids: CASRTGTRLWPQHF. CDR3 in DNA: TGTGCCAGCAGGACCGGGACAAGGTTATGGCCCCAGCATTTT.

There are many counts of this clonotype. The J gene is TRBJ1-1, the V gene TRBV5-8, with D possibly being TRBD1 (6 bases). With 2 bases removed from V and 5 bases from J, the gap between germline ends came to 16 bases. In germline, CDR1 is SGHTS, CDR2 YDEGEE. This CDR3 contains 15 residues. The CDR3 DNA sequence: TGTGCCAGCAGCTTACCAGGGGTGGTAGGGACTGAAGCTTTCTTT. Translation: CASSLPGVVGTEAFF.

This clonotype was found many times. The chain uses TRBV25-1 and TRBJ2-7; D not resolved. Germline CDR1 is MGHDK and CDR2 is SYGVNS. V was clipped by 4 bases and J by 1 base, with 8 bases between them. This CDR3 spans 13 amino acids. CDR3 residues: CASSGDGSYEQYF. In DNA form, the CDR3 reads TGTGCCAGCAGTGGAGACGGGTCCTACGAGCAGTACTTC.

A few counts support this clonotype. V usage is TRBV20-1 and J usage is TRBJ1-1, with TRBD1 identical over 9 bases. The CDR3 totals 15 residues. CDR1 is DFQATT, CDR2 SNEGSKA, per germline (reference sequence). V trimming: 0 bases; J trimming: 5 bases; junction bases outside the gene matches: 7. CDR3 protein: CSARDQQGAGTEAFF. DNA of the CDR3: TGCAGTGCTAGAGACCAACAGGGGGCTGGAACTGAAGCTTTCTTT.

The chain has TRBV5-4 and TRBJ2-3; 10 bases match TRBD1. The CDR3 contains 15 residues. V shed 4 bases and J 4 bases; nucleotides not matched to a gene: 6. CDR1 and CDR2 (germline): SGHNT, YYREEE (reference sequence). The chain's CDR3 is CASSPRTGGADTQYF. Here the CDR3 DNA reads TGTGCCAGCAGCCCCAGGACAGGGGGTGCAGATACGCAGTATTTT.

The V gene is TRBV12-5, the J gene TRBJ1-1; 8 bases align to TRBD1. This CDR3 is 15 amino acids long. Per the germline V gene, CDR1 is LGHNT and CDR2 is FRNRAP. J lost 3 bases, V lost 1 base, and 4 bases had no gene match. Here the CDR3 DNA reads TGTGCTAGTGGTTTGGGACAGGGGAGTGACACTGAAGCTTTCTTT. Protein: CASGLGQGSDTEAFF.

CDR3 in DNA: TGTGCCAGCAGCGGAGGGAACAGAGGGACGGTTGGCTACACCTTC. The encoded protein is CASSGGNRGTVGYTF. V gene TRBV9 combines with J gene TRBJ1-2; TRBD1 is a possible D gene (5 bases). V was cut by 3 bases and J by 7 bases, with 19 bases left in between. Germline V gene data show CDR1 as SGDLS and CDR2 as YYNGEE. The CDR3 is 15 amino acids.

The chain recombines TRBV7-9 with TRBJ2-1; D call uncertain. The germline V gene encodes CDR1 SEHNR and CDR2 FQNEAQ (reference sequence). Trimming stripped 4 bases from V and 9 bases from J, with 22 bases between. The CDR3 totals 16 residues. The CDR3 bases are TGTGCCAGCAGCTCCCTGGCTGCCCCAACGGTCTCTGAGCAGTTCTTC. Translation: CASSSLAAPTVSEQFF.